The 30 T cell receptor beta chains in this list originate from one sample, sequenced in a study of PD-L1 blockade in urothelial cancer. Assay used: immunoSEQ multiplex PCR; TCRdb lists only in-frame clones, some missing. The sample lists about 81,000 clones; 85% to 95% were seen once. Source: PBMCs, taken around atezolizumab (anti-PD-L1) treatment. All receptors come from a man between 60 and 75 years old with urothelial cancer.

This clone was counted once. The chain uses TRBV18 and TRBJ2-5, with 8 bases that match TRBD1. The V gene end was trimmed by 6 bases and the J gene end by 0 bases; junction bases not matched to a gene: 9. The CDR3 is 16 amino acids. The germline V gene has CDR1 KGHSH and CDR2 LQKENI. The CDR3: CASSPVGQGHQETQYF. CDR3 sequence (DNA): TGTGCCAGCTCCCCGGTTGGACAGGGACACCAAGAGACCCAGTACTTC.

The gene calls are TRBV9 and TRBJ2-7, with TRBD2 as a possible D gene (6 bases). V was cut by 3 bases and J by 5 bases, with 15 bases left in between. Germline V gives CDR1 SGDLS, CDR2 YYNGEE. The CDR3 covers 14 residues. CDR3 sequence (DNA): TGTGCCAGCAGCGAGGGAGGCTCGGGGAACGAGCAGTACTTC. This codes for CASSEGGSGNEQYF.

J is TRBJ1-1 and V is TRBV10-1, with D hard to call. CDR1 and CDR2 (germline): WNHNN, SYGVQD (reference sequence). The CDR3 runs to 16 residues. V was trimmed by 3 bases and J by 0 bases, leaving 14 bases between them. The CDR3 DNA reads TGCGCCAGCAGTGATCTAGGGAGGAATATGAACACTGAAGCTTTCTTT. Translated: CASSDLGRNMNTEAFF.

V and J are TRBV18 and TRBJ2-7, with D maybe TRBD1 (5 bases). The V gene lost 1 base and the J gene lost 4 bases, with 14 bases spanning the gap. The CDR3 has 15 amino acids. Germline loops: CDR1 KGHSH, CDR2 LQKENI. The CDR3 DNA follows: TGTGCCAGCTCACCACGTGACGGACAACTTTACGAGCAGTACTTC. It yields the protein CASSPRDGQLYEQYF.

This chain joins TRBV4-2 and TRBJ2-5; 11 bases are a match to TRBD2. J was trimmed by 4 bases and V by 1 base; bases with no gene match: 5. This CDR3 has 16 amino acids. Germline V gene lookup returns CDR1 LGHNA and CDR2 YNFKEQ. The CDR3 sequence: CASSQGGSGGAETQYF. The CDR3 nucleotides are TGTGCCAGCAGCCAAGGAGGTAGCGGGGGGGCAGAGACCCAGTACTTC.

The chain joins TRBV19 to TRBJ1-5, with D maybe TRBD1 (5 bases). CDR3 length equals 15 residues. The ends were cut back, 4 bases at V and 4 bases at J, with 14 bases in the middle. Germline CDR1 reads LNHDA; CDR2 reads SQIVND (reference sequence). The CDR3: CASSNGRVGNQPQHF. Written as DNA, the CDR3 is TGTGCCAGTAGTAATGGCAGGGTAGGGAATCAGCCCCAGCATTTT. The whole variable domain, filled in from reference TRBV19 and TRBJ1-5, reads DGGITQSPKYLFRKEGQNVTLSCEQNLNHDAMYWYRQDPGQGLRLIYYSQIVNDFQKGDIAEGYSVSREKKESFPLTVTSAQKNPTAFYLCASSNGRVGNQPQHFGDGTRLSIL.

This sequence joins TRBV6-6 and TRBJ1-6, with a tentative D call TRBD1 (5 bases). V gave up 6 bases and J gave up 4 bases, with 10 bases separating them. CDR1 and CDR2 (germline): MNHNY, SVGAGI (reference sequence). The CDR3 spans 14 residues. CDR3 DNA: TGTGCCAGCAGCCCGGCAGGGTATAATTCACCCCTCCACTTT. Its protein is CASSPAGYNSPLHF.

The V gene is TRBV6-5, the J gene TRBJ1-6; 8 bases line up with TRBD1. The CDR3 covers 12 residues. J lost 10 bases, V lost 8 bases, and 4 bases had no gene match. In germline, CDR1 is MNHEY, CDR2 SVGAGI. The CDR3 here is CASGAGGSPLHF. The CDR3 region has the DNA TGTGCCAGCGGAGCAGGGGGCTCACCCCTCCACTTT.

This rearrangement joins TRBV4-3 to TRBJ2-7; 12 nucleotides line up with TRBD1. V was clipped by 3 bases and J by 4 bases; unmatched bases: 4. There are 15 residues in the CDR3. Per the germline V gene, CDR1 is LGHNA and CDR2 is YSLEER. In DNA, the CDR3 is TGCGCCAGCAGCCATGGGACAGGGGGCTATTACGAGCAGTACTTC. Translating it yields CASSHGTGGYYEQYF.

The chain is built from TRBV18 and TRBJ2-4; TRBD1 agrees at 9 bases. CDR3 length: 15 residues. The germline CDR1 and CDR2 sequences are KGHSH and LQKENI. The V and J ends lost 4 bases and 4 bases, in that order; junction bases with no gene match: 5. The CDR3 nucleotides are TGTGCCAGCTCACGGACCGGGACAGGGAAAAACATTCAGTACTTC. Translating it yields CASSRTGTGKNIQYF.

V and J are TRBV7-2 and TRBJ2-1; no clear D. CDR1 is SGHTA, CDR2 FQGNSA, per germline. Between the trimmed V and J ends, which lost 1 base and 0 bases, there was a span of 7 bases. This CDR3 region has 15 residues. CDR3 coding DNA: TGTGCCAGCAGCTTAGTTACCGGCTCCTACAATGAGCAGTTCTTC. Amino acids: CASSLVTGSYNEQFF.

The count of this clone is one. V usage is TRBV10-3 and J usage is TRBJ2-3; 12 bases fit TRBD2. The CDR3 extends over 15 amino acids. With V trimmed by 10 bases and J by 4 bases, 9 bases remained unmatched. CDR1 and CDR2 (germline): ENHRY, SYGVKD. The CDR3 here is CASHRGLAGPDTQYF. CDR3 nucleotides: TGTGCCAGCCATCGAGGACTAGCGGGGCCAGATACGCAGTATTTT.

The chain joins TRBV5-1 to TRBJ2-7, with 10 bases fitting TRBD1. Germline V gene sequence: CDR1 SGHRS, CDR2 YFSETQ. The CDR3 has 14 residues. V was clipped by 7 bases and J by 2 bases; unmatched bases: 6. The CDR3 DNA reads TGCGCCAGCTTCCGGGACAGGGGCACCTACGAGCAGTACTTC. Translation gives CASFRDRGTYEQYF.

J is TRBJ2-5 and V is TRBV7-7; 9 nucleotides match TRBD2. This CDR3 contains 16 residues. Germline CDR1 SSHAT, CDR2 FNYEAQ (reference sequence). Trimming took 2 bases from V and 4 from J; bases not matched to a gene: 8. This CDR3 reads CASSLSSRGGLETQYF. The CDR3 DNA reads TGTGCCAGCAGCTTATCTTCGCGGGGGGGCTTAGAGACCCAGTACTTC.

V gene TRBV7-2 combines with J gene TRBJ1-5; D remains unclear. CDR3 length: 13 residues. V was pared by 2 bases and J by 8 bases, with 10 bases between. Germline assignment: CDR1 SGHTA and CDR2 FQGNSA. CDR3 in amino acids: CASSLSDGEPQHF. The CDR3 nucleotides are TGTGCCAGCAGCTTATCTGATGGAGAGCCCCAGCATTTT. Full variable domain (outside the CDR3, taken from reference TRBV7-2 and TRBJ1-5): GAGVSQSPSNKVTEKGKDVELRCDPISGHTALYWYRQSLGQGLEFLIYFQGNSAPDKSGLPSDRFSAERTGGSVSTLTIQRTQQEDSAVYLCASSLSDGEPQHFGDGTRLSIL.

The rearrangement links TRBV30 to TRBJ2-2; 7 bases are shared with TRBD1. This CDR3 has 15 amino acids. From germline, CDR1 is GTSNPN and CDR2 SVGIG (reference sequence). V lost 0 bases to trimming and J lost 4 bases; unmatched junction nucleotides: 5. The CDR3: CAWSVDRVPTGELFF. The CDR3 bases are TGTGCCTGGAGTGTAGACAGGGTCCCCACCGGGGAGCTGTTTTTT.

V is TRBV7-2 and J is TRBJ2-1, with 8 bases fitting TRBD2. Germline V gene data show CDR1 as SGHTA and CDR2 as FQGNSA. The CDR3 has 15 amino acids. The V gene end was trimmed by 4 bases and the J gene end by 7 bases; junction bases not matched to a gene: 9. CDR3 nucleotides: TGTGCCAGCAGCTCGTGGACTAGCTCCCGGAATGAGCAGTTCTTC. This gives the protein CASSSWTSSRNEQFF.

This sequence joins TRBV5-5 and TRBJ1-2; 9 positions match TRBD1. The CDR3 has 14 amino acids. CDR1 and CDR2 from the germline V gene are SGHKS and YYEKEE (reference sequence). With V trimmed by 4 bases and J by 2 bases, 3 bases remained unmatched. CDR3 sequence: CASSLGTGNYGYTF. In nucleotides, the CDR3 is TGTGCCAGCAGCCTGGGGACAGGGAACTATGGCTACACCTTC.

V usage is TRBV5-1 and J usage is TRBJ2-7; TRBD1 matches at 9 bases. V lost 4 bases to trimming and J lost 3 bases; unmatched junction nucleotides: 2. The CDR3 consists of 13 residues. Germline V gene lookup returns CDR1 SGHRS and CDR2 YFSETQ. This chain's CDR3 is CASSTGQGYEQYF. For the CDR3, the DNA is TGCGCCAGCAGCACGGGACAGGGCTACGAGCAGTACTTC.

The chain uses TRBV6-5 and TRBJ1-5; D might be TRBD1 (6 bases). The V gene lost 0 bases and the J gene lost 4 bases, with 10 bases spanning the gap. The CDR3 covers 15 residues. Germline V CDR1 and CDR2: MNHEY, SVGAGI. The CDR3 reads CASSYSGQLNQPQHF. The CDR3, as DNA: TGTGCCAGCAGTTACTCAGGACAGTTGAATCAGCCCCAGCATTTT.

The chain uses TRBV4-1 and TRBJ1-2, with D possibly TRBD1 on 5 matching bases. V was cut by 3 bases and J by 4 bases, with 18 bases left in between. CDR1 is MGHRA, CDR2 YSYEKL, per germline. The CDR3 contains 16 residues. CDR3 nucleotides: TGCGCCAGCAGCCAGTCTCCTTCCATAGGGGTCTATGGCTACACCTTC. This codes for CASSQSPSIGVYGYTF.

CDR3 sequence: CASSERGGADTQYF. CDR3 sequence (DNA): TGTGCCAGCAGCGAACGAGGGGGCGCAGATACGCAGTATTTT. The V gene is TRBV9, the J gene TRBJ2-3; TRBD1 matches 7 bases. J lost 4 bases, V lost 3 bases, and 5 bases had no gene match. The CDR3 runs 14 residues. Germline CDR1 SGDLS, CDR2 YYNGEE.

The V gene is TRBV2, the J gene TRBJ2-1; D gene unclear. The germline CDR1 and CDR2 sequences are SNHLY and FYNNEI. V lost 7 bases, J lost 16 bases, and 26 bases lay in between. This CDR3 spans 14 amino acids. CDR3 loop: CASKASDFRGKPFF. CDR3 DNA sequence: TGTGCCAGCAAGGCTAGTGATTTTCGAGGAAAGCCTTTCTTC. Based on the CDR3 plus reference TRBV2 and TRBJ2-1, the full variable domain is EPEVTQTPSHQVTQMGQEVILRCVPISNHLYFYWYRQILGQKVEFLVSFYNNEISEKSEIFDDQFSVERPDGSNFTLKIRSTKLEDSAMYFCASKASDFRGKPFFGPGTRLTVL.

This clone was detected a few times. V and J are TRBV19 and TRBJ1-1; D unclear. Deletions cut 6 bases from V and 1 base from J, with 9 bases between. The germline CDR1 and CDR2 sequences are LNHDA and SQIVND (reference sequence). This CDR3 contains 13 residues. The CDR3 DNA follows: TGTGCCAGTAGCCCGAGTTCGAACACTGAAGCTTTCTTT. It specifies CASSPSSNTEAFF.

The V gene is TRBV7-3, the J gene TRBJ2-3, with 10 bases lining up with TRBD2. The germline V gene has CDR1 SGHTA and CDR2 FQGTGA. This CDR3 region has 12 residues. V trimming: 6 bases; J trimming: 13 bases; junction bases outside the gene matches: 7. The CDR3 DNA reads TGTGCCAGCAGTATAGCGGGGGGCGAGAAGTATTTT. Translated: CASSIAGGEKYF.

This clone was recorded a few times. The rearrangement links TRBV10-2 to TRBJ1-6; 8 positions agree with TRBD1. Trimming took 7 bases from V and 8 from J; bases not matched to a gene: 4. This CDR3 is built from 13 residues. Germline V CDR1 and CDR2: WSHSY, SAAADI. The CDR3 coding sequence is TGCGCCAGCACCGGGACAGGTTATTCACCCCTCCACTTT. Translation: CASTGTGYSPLHF.

CDR3 DNA sequence: TGTGCCAGCAGTATCTCCGGGACTAGCGGGAGGAATGAGCAGTTCTTC. Protein product: CASSISGTSGRNEQFF. The V gene is TRBV7-9, the J gene TRBJ2-1; 15 bases line up with TRBD2. Germline values: CDR1 SEHNR, CDR2 FQNEAQ (reference sequence). V shed 6 bases, J shed 7 bases, and the junction held 7 bases outside the gene matches. The CDR3 is made up of 16 amino acids.

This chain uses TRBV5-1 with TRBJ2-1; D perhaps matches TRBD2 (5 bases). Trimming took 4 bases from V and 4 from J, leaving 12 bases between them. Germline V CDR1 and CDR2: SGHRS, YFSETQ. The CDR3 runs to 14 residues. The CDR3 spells CASSVSGTYNEQFF. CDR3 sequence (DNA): TGCGCCAGCAGCGTAAGCGGAACTTACAATGAGCAGTTCTTC.

The CDR3, as DNA: TGTGCCAGCAGTCCTCGGACTAGCGGGGCAGATACGCAGTATTTT. This translates into CASSPRTSGADTQYF. The chain uses TRBV6-5 and TRBJ2-3; 12 bases agree with TRBD2. The CDR3 length is 15 residues. The V gene end was trimmed by 5 bases and the J gene end by 4 bases; junction bases not matched to a gene: 4. From germline, CDR1 is MNHEY and CDR2 SVGAGI.

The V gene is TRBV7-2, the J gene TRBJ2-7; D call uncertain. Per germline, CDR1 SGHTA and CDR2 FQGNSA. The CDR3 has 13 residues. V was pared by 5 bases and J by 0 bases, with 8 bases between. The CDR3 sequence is CASSHRASYEQYF. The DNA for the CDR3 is TGTGCCAGCAGCCATAGAGCCTCCTACGAGCAGTACTTC.